The present T cell receptor beta chain was sequenced within a study of blood T cell repertoires in COVID-19. Study summary: Collection of acute and convalescent COVID-19 samples took place in the United States, Italy and Spain. PBMCs, B-cell-depleted T cells, or T cells were the source of the cDNA or gDNA that made up the material.

Germline-derived CDR1 and CDR2 are MNHEY and SVGEGT. Trimming pared 0 bases from V and 10 bases from J, leaving 8 bases between. The CDR3 is 12 residues long. Grouping used clinical history reported by participants in a survey and questionnaire. Sequenced by immunoSEQ multiplex PCR; TCRdb stores in-frame clones only, minus some. The sample gives about 320,000 clones, about nine tenths of which show up once; around 9% is in the top ten. This sequence originates from a woman between 18 and 29 years old who had recovered from COVID-19. V usage is TRBV6-2 or TRBV6-3 and J usage is TRBJ2-3; D uncertain. The sequenced sample was PBMCs or T cells enriched from blood (not recorded which). DNA for the CDR3: TGTGCCAGCAGTTACTCGCCACGGGCGCAGTATTTT. Translating it yields CASSYSPRAQYF.